The clone carrying this TCR beta chain has more than one count but fewer than ten. cDNA molecules carried unique molecular identifiers, and template switching added a universal primer site. TCRdb recomputed calls from the 5' RACE reads with MiXCR, one row per CDR3 protein. This table has about 200,000 distinct CDR3 sequences, around 6.5% appearing once. The data were taken from a study of identical twins. This CDR3 comprises 12 residues. Germline CDR1 and CDR2: SGHVT and SQSDAQ. V lost 5 bases and J lost 5, with 9 bases in between. These data were also filed under a second study, of T cells expressing NK-cell markers. That report adds: Sorted CD3+CD56-NKG2C+, CD3+CD56+NKG2C+ and CD3+CD56+NKG2C- T cells supplied the TCR beta repertoires. In roughly 6 donors, dominant CD3+CD56+NKG2C+ clones formed roughly 1.0-7.5% of CD8+ cells. In several donors, dominant clonotypes made up roughly 28.3-65% of CD3+CD56-NKG2C+ cells.

The sequenced sample consisted of CD8+ T cells sorted from blood. The chain couples TRBV7-4 to TRBJ2-5; no reliable D call. The receptor comes from a woman between 18 and 29 years old in good health. The chain's CDR3 is CASSVPRETQYF. The CDR3, as DNA: TGTGCCAGCAGCGTCCCACGGGAGACCCAGTACTTC. Full variable domain (remainder filled in from reference TRBV7-4 and TRBJ2-5): GAGVSQSPRYKVAKRGRDVALRCDSISGHVTLYWYRQTLGQGSEVLTYSQSDAQRDKSGRPSGRFSAERPERSVSTLKIQRTEQGDSAVYLCASSVPRETQYFGPGTRLLVL.